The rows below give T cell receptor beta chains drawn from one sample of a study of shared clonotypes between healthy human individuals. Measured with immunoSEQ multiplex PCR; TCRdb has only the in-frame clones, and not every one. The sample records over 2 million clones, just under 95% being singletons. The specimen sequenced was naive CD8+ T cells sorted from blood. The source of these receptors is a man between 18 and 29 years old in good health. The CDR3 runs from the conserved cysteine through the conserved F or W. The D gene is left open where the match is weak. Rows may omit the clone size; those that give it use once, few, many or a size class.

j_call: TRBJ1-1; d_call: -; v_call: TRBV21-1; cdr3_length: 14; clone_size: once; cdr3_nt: TGTGCCAGCAGCAAGGGAGCATTGAACACTGAAGCTTTCTTT; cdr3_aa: CASSKGALNTEAFF
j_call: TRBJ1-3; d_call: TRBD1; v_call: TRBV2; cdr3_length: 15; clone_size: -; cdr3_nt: TGTGCCAGCAGTGAAGGCGGGACAGTAGGAAACACCATATATTTT; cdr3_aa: CASSEGGTVGNTIYF
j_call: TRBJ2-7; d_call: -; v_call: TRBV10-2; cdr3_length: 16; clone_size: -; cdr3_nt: TGCGCCAGCAGTGACGGAGGGGGCGTACTATCCTACGAGCAGTACTTC; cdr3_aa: CASSDGGGVLSYEQYF
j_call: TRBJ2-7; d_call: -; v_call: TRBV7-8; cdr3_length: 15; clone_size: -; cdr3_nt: TGTGCCAGCAGCTTAGTTGTGCAGGGAACCTACGAGCAGTACTTC; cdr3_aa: CASSLVVQGTYEQYF
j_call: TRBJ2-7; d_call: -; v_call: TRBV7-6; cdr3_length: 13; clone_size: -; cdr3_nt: TGTGCCAGCAGCTTAGTTCCCGTTTGCGAGCAGTACTTC; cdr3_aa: CASSLVPVCEQYF
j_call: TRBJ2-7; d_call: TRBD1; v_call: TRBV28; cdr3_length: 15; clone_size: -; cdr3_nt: TGTGCCAGCAGTGCCTGGACAGGGGGCGCGGACGAGCAGTACTTC; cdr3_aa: CASSAWTGGADEQYF
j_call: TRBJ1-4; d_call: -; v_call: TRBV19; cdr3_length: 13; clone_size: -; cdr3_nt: TGTGCCAGTAAGCGGGGAAGTTGGGAAAAACTGTTTTTT; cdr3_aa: CASKRGSWEKLFF
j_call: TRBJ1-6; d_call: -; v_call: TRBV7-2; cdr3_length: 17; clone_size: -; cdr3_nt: TGTGCCAGCAGCTTAGACACCAGATCCTCCTATAATTCACCCCTCCACTTT; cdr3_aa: CASSLDTRSSYNSPLHF
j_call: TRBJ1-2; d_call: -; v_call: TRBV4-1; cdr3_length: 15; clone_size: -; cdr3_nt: TGCGCCAGCAGCCACAGAGCTGACACCCCATATGGCTACACCTTC; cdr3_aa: CASSHRADTPYGYTF
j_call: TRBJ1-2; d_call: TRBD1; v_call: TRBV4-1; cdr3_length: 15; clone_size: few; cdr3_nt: TGCGCCAGCAGCCAAGTGGGACAGTTTGAATATGGCTACACCTTC; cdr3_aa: CASSQVGQFEYGYTF
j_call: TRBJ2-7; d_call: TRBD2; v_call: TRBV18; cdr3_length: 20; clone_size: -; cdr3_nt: TGTGCCAGCTCACCATCGTCCGGGACTAGCGGGGTGCAACCGACCTACGAGCAGTACTTC; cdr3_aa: CASSPSSGTSGVQPTYEQYF
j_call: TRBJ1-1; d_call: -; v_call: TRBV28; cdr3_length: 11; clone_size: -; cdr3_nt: TGTGCCAGCAGTCCACCGGGTAAAGCTTTCTTT; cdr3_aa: CASSPPGKAFF
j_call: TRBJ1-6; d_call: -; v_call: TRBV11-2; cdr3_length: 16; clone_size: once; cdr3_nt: TGTGCCAGCAGCTTAGTAGTGCGGTCAGGCAGTTCACCCCTCCACTTT; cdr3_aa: CASSLVVRSGSSPLHF
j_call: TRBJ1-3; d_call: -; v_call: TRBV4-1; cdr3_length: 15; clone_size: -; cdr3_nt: TGCGCCAGCAGCCAAGGGGACTCCTCTGGAAACACCATATATTTT; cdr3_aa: CASSQGDSSGNTIYF
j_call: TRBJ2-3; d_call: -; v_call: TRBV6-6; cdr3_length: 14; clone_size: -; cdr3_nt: TGTGCCTGTTGGTATGGCCCTAATGCAGATACGCAGTATTTT; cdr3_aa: CACWYGPNADTQYF
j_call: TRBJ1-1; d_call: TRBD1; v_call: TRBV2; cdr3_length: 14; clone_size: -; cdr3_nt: TGTGCCAGCAGTGCCACGGGAGGGGGCGCTGGAGCTTTCTTT; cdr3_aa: CASSATGGGAGAFF